This is a list of T cell receptor beta chains from one sample in a study of blood T cell repertoires in COVID-19. Clones were read by immunoSEQ multiplex PCR, and TCRdb kept only the in-frame ones, dropping some. Among under 200,000 clones listed, approximately 80% were seen once. The sample was PBMCs or T cells enriched from blood (not recorded which). These receptors all come from a woman between 55 and 75 years old with acute COVID-19. CDR3s include the opening cysteine and the closing phenylalanine or tryptophan. The D gene is left open where the match is weak. A clone size is listed for some rows: how often the clone was seen (once, few, many), or a class if it is expanded.

CDR3nt: TGTGCCAGCAGTCCCCGGACAGGGGGAAGCTCCTATAATTCACCCCTCCACTTT; CDR3aa: CASSPRTGGSSYNSPLHF; v_gene: TRBV6-6; abundance: .; j_gene: TRBJ1-6; d_gene: TRBD1; len: 18
CDR3nt: TGTGCCAGCAGCTTAGGTGTTCAGACTGAAGCTTTCTTT; CDR3aa: CASSLGVQTEAFF; v_gene: TRBV11-2; abundance: .; j_gene: TRBJ1-1; d_gene: .; len: 13
CDR3nt: TGCGCCAGCAGCTTGGTAGCGGGGGACACTGAAGCTTTCTTT; CDR3aa: CASSLVAGDTEAFF; v_gene: TRBV5-1; abundance: .; j_gene: TRBJ1-1; d_gene: .; len: 14
CDR3nt: TGTGCCAGCTCTCTAACCACTTCCAATGAGCAGTTCTTC; CDR3aa: CASSLTTSNEQFF; v_gene: TRBV18; abundance: .; j_gene: TRBJ2-1; d_gene: .; len: 13
CDR3nt: TGTGCCAGCAGTGATGGTGCGGACTTCGACAATGAGCAGTTCTTC; CDR3aa: CASSDGADFDNEQFF; v_gene: TRBV25-1; abundance: .; j_gene: TRBJ2-1; d_gene: .; len: 15
CDR3nt: TGTGCCAGCAGCTCCCCTAGGAAGAACACTGAAGCTTTCTTT; CDR3aa: CASSSPRKNTEAFF; v_gene: TRBV6-2/TRBV6-3; abundance: .; j_gene: TRBJ1-1; d_gene: .; len: 14
CDR3nt: TGTGCCAGCAGCCCGGATGGGGGGGCCGGAGATACGCAGTATTTT; CDR3aa: CASSPDGGAGDTQYF; v_gene: TRBV7-6; abundance: .; j_gene: TRBJ2-3; d_gene: .; len: 15
CDR3nt: TGTGCCACCAGTGATTCGCACGGGGCGAACACCGGGGAGCTGTTTTTT; CDR3aa: CATSDSHGANTGELFF; v_gene: TRBV24-1; abundance: .; j_gene: TRBJ2-2; d_gene: .; len: 16
CDR3nt: TGCAGTGCCACAGGGGACTATGGCTACACCTTC; CDR3aa: CSATGDYGYTF; v_gene: TRBV20-1; abundance: .; j_gene: TRBJ1-2; d_gene: TRBD1; len: 11
CDR3nt: TGTGCCACCTGCCGGGACAGGAAAGGGAATCAGCCCCAGCATTTT; CDR3aa: CATCRDRKGNQPQHF; v_gene: TRBV19; abundance: once; j_gene: TRBJ1-5; d_gene: TRBD1; len: 15
CDR3nt: TGTGCCAGCAGCTTATCGGGACAGCATAATTCACCCCTCCACTTT; CDR3aa: CASSLSGQHNSPLHF; v_gene: TRBV7-6; abundance: .; j_gene: TRBJ1-6; d_gene: TRBD1; len: 15
CDR3nt: TGTGCCAGCAGTTTATGGGTAGCTGAGCAGTTCTTC; CDR3aa: CASSLWVAEQFF; v_gene: TRBV12-3/TRBV12-4; abundance: .; j_gene: TRBJ2-1; d_gene: .; len: 12
CDR3nt: TGCGCCAGCAATCAGGGGCGGGGCACAGATACGCAGTATTTT; CDR3aa: CASNQGRGTDTQYF; v_gene: TRBV10-2; abundance: once; j_gene: TRBJ2-3; d_gene: .; len: 14
CDR3nt: TGTGCCAGTAGCGATAAAGCGGGGACAGGGAGATCGAACACTGAAGCTTTCTTT; CDR3aa: CASSDKAGTGRSNTEAFF; v_gene: TRBV19; abundance: .; j_gene: TRBJ1-1; d_gene: TRBD1; len: 18
CDR3nt: TGTGCCAGCAGAAACGTAGCGGGGGGGTACAATGAGCAGTTCTTC; CDR3aa: CASRNVAGGYNEQFF; v_gene: TRBV11-2; abundance: .; j_gene: TRBJ2-1; d_gene: TRBD2; len: 15
CDR3nt: TGTGCCAGCGGGCGAGGGGAGCAGTACTTC; CDR3aa: CASGRGEQYF; v_gene: TRBV27; abundance: .; j_gene: TRBJ2-7; d_gene: .; len: 10